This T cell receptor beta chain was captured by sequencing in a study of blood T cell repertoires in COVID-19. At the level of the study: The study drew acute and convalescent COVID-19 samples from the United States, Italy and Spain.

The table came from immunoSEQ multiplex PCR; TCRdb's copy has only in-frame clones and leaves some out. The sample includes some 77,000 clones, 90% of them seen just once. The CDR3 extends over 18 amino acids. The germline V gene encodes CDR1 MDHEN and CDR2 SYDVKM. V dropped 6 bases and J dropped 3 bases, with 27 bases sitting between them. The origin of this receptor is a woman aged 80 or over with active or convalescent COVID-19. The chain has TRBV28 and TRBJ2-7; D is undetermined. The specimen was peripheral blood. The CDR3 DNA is TGTGCCAGCAGCCATTTCAATCTGGGCAGGCCCTCATACTACGAGCAGTACTTC. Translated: CASSHFNLGRPSYYEQYF.